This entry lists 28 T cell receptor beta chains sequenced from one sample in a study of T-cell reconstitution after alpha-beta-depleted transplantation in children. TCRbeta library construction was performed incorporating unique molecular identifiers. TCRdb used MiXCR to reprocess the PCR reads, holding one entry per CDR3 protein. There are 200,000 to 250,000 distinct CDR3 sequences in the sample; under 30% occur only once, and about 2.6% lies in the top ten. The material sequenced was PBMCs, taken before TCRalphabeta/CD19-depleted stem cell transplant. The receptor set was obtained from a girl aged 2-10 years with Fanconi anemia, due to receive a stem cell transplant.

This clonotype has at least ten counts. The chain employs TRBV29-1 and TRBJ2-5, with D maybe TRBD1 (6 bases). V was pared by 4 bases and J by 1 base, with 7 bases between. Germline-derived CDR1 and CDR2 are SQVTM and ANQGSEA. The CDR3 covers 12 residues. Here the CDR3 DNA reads TGCAGCGTTGGGACAGTCCAAGAGACCCAGTACTTC. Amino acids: CSVGTVQETQYF.

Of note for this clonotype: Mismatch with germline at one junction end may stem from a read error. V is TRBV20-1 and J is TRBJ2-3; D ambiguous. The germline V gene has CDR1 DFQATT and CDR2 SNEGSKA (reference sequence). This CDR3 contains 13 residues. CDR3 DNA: TGCAGTCCTAGGACCTTCGGGCAAGATACGCAGTATTTT. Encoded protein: CSPRTFGQDTQYF.

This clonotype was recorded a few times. The CDR3 sequence: CSVKELRGDYGYTF. Here the CDR3 DNA reads TGCAGCGTCAAAGAACTCAGGGGAGACTATGGCTACACCTTC. The chain combines TRBV29-1 with TRBJ1-2; possible D gene TRBD1, 6 bases. The CDR3 loop spans 14 amino acids. The V gene's germline CDR1 is SQVTM and CDR2 ANQGSEA. The V end was cut by 6 bases, the J end by 3 bases, with 17 bases between.

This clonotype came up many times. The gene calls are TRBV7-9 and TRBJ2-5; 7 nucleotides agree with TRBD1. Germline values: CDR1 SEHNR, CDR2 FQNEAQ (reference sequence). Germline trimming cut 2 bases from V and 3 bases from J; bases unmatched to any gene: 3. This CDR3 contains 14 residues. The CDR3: CASSLYTGEETQYF. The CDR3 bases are TGTGCCAGCAGCTTATATACAGGGGAAGAGACCCAGTACTTC.

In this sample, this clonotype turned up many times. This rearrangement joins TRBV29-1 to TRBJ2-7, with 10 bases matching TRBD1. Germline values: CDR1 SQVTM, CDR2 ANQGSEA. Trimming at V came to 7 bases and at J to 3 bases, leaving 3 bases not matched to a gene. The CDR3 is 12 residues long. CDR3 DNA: TGCAGCGCCCGGACAGGGGGCTACGAGCAGTACTTC. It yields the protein CSARTGGYEQYF.

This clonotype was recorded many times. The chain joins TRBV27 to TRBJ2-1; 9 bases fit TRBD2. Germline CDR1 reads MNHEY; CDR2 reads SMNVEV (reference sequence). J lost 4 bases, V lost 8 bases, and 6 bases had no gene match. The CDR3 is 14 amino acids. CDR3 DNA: TGTGCCAGCGGGCGGGGGGGCGCTTACAATGAGCAGTTCTTC. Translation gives CASGRGGAYNEQFF.

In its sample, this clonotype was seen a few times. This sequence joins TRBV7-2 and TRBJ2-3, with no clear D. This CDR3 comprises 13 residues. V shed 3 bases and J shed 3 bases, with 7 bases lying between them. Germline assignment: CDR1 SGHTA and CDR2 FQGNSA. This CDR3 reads CASSFRPTDTQYF. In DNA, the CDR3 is TGTGCCAGCAGCTTCAGACCTACAGATACGCAGTATTTT.

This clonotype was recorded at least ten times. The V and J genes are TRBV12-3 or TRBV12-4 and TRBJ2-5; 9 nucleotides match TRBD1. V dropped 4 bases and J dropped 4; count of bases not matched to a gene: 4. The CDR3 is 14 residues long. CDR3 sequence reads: CASSSRTGAETQYF. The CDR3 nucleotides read TGTGCCAGCAGTTCCAGGACAGGGGCAGAGACCCAGTACTTC.

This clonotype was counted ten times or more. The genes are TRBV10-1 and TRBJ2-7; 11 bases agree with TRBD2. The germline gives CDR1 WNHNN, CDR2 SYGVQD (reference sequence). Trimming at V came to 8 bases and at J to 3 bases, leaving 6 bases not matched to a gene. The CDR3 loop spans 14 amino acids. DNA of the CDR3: TGCGCCAGCGGGGGACTAGCGGAAGGCTACGAGCAGTACTTC. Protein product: CASGGLAEGYEQYF.

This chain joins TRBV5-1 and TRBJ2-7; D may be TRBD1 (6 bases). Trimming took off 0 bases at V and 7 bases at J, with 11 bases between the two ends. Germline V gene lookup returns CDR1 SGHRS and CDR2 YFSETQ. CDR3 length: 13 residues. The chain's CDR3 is CASSLAPGQEQYF. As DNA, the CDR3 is TGCGCCAGCAGCTTGGCTCCAGGACAGGAGCAGTACTTC.

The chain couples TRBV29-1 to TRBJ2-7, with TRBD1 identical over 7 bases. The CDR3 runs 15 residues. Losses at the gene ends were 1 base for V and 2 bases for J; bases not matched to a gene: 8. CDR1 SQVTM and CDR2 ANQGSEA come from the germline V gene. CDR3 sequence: CSVEVWTGGAYEQYF. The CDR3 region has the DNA TGCAGCGTTGAAGTTTGGACAGGCGGTGCCTACGAGCAGTACTTC.

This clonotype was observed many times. CDR3 amino acids: CASRLAGLDEQFF. The CDR3 region has the DNA TGTGCCAGTAGACTAGCGGGGCTAGATGAGCAGTTCTTC. The rearrangement links TRBV7-2 to TRBJ2-1, with 11 positions matching TRBD2. Germline values: CDR1 SGHTA, CDR2 FQGNSA. Unmatched junction bases numbered 6, after V lost 9 bases and J lost 8 bases. This CDR3 has 13 residues. The variable domain in full, with the rest retrieved from reference TRBV7-2 and TRBJ2-1, is GAGVSQSPSNKVTEKGKDVELRCDPISGHTALYWYRQSLGQGLEFLIYFQGNSAPDKSGLPSDRFSAERTGGSVSTLTIQRTQQEDSAVYLCASRLAGLDEQFFGPGTRLTVL.

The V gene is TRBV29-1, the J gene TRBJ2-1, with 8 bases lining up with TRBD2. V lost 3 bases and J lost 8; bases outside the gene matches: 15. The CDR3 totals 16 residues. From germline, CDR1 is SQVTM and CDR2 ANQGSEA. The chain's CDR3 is CSVEGGTAGGRDEQFF. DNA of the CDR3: TGCAGCGTTGAGGGGGGGACGGCGGGGGGTAGGGATGAGCAGTTCTTC.

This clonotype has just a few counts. The CDR3 nucleotides are TGTGCCAGCAGTTTAAGGCGGGAGATCCCAGATACGCAGTATTTT. It specifies CASSLRREIPDTQYF. This chain uses TRBV28 with TRBJ2-3; 7 bases agree with TRBD2. This CDR3 has 15 amino acids. Germline CDR1 MDHEN, CDR2 SYDVKM. V shed 2 bases, J shed 4 bases, and the junction held 6 bases outside the gene matches.

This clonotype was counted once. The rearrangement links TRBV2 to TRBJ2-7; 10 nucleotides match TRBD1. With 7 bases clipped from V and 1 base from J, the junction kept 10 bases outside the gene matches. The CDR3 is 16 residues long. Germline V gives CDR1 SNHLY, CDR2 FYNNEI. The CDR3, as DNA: TGTGCCAGCATCTTCTATCCGGGACAGGGGTCCTACGAGCAGTACTTC. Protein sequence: CASIFYPGQGSYEQYF.

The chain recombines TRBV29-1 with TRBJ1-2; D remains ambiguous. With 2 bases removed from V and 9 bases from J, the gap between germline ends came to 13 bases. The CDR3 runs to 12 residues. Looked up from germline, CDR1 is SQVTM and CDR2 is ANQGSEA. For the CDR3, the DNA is TGCAGCGTTGAAAGGGCTGCCTCTAGCTACACCTTC. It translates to CSVERAASSYTF. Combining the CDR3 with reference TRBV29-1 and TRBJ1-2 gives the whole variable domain SAVISQKPSRDICQRGTSLTIQCQVDSQVTMMFWYRQQPGQSLTLIATANQGSEATYESGFVIDKFPISRPNLTFSTLTVSNMSPEDSSIYLCSVERAASSYTFGSGTRLTVV.

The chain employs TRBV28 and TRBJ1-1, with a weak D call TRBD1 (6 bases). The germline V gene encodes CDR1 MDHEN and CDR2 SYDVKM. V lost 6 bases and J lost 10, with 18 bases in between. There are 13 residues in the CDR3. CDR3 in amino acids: CASRGPEGGSAFF. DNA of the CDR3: TGTGCCAGCAGAGGCCCCGAGGGGGGTTCAGCTTTCTTT.

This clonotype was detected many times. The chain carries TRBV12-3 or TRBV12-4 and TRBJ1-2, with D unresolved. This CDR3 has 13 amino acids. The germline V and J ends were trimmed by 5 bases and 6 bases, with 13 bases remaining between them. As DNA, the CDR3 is TGTGCCAGCAGTCCCTTGGCGGTTAATGGCTACACCTTC. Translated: CASSPLAVNGYTF.

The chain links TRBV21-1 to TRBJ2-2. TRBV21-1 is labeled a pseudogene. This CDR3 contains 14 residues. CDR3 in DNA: TGTGCCGCTAATTGCAGGACGAACACCGGGGAGCTGTTTTTT. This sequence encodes CAANCRTNTGELFF.

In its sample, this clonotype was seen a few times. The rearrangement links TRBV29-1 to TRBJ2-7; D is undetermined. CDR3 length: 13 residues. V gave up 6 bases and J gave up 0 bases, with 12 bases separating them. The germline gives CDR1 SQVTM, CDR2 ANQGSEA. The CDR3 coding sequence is TGCAGCGTCATATATCGTAGCTCCTACGAGCAGTACTTC. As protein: CSVIYRSSYEQYF.

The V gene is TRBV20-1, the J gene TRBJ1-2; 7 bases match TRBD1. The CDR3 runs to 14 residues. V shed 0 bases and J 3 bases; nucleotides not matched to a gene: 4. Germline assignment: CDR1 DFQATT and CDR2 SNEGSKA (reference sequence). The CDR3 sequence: CSARDPGQYYGYTF. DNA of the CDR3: TGCAGTGCTAGAGACCCGGGACAGTACTATGGCTACACCTTC.

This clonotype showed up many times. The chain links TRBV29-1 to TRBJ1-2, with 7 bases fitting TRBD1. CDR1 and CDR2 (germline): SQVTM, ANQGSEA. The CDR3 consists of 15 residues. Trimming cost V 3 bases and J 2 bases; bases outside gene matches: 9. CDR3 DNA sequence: TGCAGCGTTGACCAGACAGGGCGCATAAACTATGGCTACACCTTC. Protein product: CSVDQTGRINYGYTF.

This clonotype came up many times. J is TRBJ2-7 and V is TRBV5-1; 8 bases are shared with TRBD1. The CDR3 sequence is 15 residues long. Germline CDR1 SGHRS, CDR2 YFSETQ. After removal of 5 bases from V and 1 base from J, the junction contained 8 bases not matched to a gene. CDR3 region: CASRSGTGVSYEQYF. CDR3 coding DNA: TGCGCCAGCAGGTCCGGGACAGGTGTTTCCTACGAGCAGTACTTC.

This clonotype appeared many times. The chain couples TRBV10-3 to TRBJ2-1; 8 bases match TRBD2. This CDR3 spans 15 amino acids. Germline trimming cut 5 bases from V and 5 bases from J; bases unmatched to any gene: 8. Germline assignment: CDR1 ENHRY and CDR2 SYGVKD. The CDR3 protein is CAISRMAGGNNEQFF. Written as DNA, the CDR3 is TGTGCCATCAGTAGAATGGCGGGGGGCAACAATGAGCAGTTCTTC.

DNA for the CDR3: TGTGCCAGCAGTACGGGAACTCCCGTGTTCTTC. Protein sequence: CASSTGTPVFF. V is TRBV2 and J is TRBJ2-1, with D perhaps matching TRBD2 (5 bases). The length of the CDR3 is 11 residues. The germline V gene encodes CDR1 SNHLY and CDR2 FYNNEI. Trimming removed 5 bases at V and 15 bases at J, with 14 bases between.

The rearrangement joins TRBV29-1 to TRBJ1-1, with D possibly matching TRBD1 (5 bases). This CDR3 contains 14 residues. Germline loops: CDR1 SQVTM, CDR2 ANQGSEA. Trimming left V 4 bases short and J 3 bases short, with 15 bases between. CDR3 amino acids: CSVGIGGSYTEAFF. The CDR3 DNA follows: TGCAGCGTTGGGATCGGGGGGTCCTACACTGAAGCTTTCTTT.

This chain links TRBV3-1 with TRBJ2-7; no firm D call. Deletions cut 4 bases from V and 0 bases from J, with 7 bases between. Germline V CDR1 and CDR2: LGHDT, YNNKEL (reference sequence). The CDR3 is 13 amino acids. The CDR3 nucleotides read TGTGCCAGCAGCCTCGAGTTCTCCTACGAGCAGTACTTC. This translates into CASSLEFSYEQYF.

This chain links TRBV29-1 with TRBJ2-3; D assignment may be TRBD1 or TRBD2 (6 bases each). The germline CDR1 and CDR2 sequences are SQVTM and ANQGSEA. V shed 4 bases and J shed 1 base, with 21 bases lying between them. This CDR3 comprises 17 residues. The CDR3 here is CSVVGAQGLARTDTQYF. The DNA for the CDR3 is TGCAGCGTTGTCGGGGCACAGGGCCTAGCGCGCACAGATACGCAGTATTTT.